A selection of T cell receptor beta chains follows, all from one sample in a study of OX40 agonist ivuxolimab in advanced cancers. The protocol was immunoSEQ multiplex PCR, while the TCRdb copy is restricted to in-frame clones and leaves out a portion. The sample has about 39,000 clones; approximately 80% are singletons. This specimen was CD4+ or CD8+ T cells sorted from blood, taken in a trial of the OX40 agonist ivuxolimab. The receptors come from an adult with an advanced solid tumor such as melanoma, head and neck, liver or kidney cancer. Both conserved end residues are part of each CDR3. A D gene is named only where the DNA matches it firmly. Size tells how often a clone was seen (once, few, many) or the class of an expanded clone, and some rows leave it out.

clone_size	d_call	v_call	j_call	cdr3_aa	cdr3_nt
once	-	TRBV7-3	TRBJ2-2	CASSWNTGELFF	TGTGCCAGCAGCTGGAACACCGGGGAGCTGTTTTTT
-	-	TRBV7-8	TRBJ2-3	CASSLAGHWTQYF	TGTGCCAGCAGCTTAGCCGGCCATTGGACGCAGTATTTT
few	-	TRBV6-1	TRBJ1-1	CASSEQRMYTEAFF	TGTGCCAGCAGTGAACAAAGAATGTACACTGAAGCTTTCTTT
once	-	TRBV5-6	TRBJ2-7	CASSLGGPPYEQYF	TGTGCCAGCAGCTTAGGAGGGCCCCCCTACGAGCAGTACTTC
-	TRBD2	TRBV5-6	TRBJ2-5	CASSRKREYQETQYF	TGTGCCAGCAGTCGAAAGCGGGAGTACCAAGAGACCCAGTACTTC
-	-	TRBV27	TRBJ2-4	CASSNTPTFGDIQYF	TGTGCCAGCAGTAACACCCCGACCTTCGGGGACATTCAGTACTTC
-	TRBD1	TRBV5-1	TRBJ2-3	CASSLQGSDTQYF	TGCGCCAGCAGTCTACAGGGGTCGGATACGCAGTATTTT
-	-	TRBV2	TRBJ2-5	CASEDRDGEETQYF	TGTGCCAGCGAAGATCGGGACGGGGAAGAGACCCAGTACTTC
few	-	TRBV6-1	TRBJ1-3	CASSARHGNTIYF	TGTGCCAGCAGTGCTCGTCACGGGAACACCATATATTTT
-	TRBD1	TRBV19	TRBJ1-4	CASRDRGLEKLFF	TGTGCCAGTCGGGACAGGGGGCTTGAAAAACTGTTTTTT
-	TRBD1	TRBV7-9	TRBJ1-1	CASSPPGGLGTEAFF	TGTGCCAGCAGCCCACCAGGGGGACTGGGCACTGAAGCTTTCTTT
-	TRBD2	TRBV4-2	TRBJ2-2	CASSLPSGKNTGELFF	TGTGCCAGCAGCCTACCCAGCGGGAAGAACACCGGGGAGCTGTTTTTT
-	TRBD2	TRBV7-9	TRBJ2-1	CASSVASGRAFEQFF	TGTGCCAGCAGCGTAGCTTCCGGGAGGGCCTTTGAGCAGTTCTTC
-	-	TRBV11-2	TRBJ2-7	CASSQDKRNWYEQYF	TGTGCCAGCAGCCAGGACAAACGGAATTGGTACGAGCAGTACTTC
-	-	TRBV10-2	TRBJ1-1	CASSESWGYTEAFF	TGCGCCAGCAGTGAGTCCTGGGGTTACACTGAAGCTTTCTTT
-	-	TRBV2	TRBJ2-1	CASSDGLGADPPYNEQFF	TGTGCCAGCAGTGATGGATTGGGGGCGGACCCGCCTTACAATGAGCAGTTCTTC
-	-	TRBV5-4	TRBJ2-7	CASSLAGPSYEQYF	TGTGCCAGCAGCTTGGCGGGCCCCTCCTACGAGCAGTACTTC
-	-	TRBV23-1	TRBJ2-1	CATLGEDNEQFF	TGCGCAACGCTGGGGGAAGACAATGAGCAGTTCTTC
-	-	TRBV4-3	TRBJ2-5	CASSQEGWETQYF	TGCGCCAGCAGCCAAGAGGGATGGGAGACCCAGTACTTC
-	TRBD1	TRBV4-1	TRBJ2-1	CASSQVWAGGNDEQFF	TGCGCCAGCAGCCAAGTATGGGCAGGGGGCAACGATGAGCAGTTCTTC
-	TRBD1	TRBV30	TRBJ1-2	CAWESRDRGYGYTF	TGTGCCTGGGAAAGCCGGGACAGGGGCTATGGCTACACCTTC
-	TRBD2	TRBV6-6	TRBJ2-1	CASSSATSGRDNEQFF	TGTGCCAGCAGTTCCGCGACTAGCGGGAGGGACAATGAGCAGTTCTTC
once	-	TRBV19	TRBJ2-2	CASSIRAGAGTNTGELFF	TGTGCCAGTAGTATAAGGGCGGGGGCAGGGACGAACACCGGGGAGCTGTTTTTT
-	TRBD1	TRBV7-9	TRBJ1-2	CASSPGQGNYGYTF	TGTGCCAGCAGCCCGGGACAGGGTAACTATGGCTACACCTTC
-	TRBD1	TRBV6-5	TRBJ2-7	CASSYSTGTGVEQYF	TGTGCCAGCAGTTACTCTACCGGGACAGGGGTCGAGCAGTACTTC
-	-	TRBV7-6	TRBJ1-2	CASSQSISYGYTF	TGTGCCAGCAGTCAGAGTATTTCCTATGGCTACACCTTC
-	-	TRBV2	TRBJ2-5	CASTSYPQETQYF	TGTGCCAGCACCTCCTACCCACAAGAGACCCAGTACTTC